This entry describes one T cell receptor beta chain. The sample originates from a study of blood T cell repertoires in COVID-19. Background on the study: Italy, Spain and the United States were the sources of the convalescent and acute COVID-19 samples.

Germline assignment: CDR1 LNHDA and CDR2 SQIVND (reference sequence). The CDR3 contains 17 residues. V shed 6 bases, J shed 2 bases, and the junction held 13 bases outside the gene matches. The authors' processing: For nucleated cells, counts were estimated from reference gene primer amplification. Using immunoSEQ multiplex PCR, the repertoire was profiled, and TCRdb retains in-frame clones only, with some absent. The V and J calls and clone size are taken from that table; D and trimming were inferred from the DNA. In the table there are approximately 100,000 clones, 88% of which are singletons. The sequence was obtained from a woman aged 55-69 years with acute or convalescent COVID-19. The sample was peripheral blood. This rearrangement joins TRBV19 to TRBJ2-1; TRBD2 matches at 7 bases. The CDR3 reads CASRKREGRITYNEQFF. CDR3 bases: TGTGCCAGTAGGAAGAGGGAGGGCCGGATAACCTACAATGAGCAGTTCTTC.